Below are 2 T cell receptor beta chains sequenced from a single sample in a study of cytomegalovirus exposure and HLA in healthy donors (dated by TCRdb to 2016 to 2017). Library preparation employed the immunoSEQ multiplex PCR assay. For the multiplex PCR, a mixture combining 60 forward primers for TCR Vbeta segments and 13 reverse primers for TCR Jbeta segments was used. TCRdb holds this immuneACCESS table with in-frame rearrangements only. Some clones are missing; in checked studies, unresolved V genes explain under half, and the rest has no known cause. The sample has under 100,000 clones on record, about four fifths of them singletons. The top ten constitute over 4% of the sample. The sequenced material came from PBMCs. All receptors come from a woman in her seventies in good health and CMV-seropositive.

This clone was found once. The chain carries TRBV4-2 and TRBJ2-1, with 7 bases lining up with TRBD2. The germline gives CDR1 LGHNA, CDR2 YNFKEQ. This CDR3 spans 17 amino acids. V was clipped by 7 bases and J by 4 bases; unmatched bases: 16. The chain's CDR3 is CASTQMGGAGTYNEQFF. The CDR3 DNA reads TGTGCCAGCACTCAAATGGGGGGAGCGGGGACTTACAATGAGCAGTTCTTC.

The chain recombines TRBV19 with TRBJ2-7; 11 bases are a match to TRBD2. The CDR3 totals 15 residues. The J segment lost 3 bases and the V segment lost 2 bases, leaving 3 bases of the junction unmatched. Per germline, CDR1 LNHDA and CDR2 SQIVND (reference sequence). This chain's CDR3 is CASSISSGRDYEQYF. CDR3 in DNA: TGTGCCAGTAGTATAAGTAGCGGGAGGGACTACGAGCAGTACTTC.